This T cell receptor beta chain was sequenced in a study of OX40 agonist ivuxolimab in advanced cancers. Background for the entire study: The costimulatory receptor OX40 (CD134) was targeted by ivuxolimab, a fully human IgG2 agonistic monoclonal antibody. Intravenous ivuxolimab was administered to patients every 2 weeks at six dose levels: 0.01, 0.1, 0.3, 1.5, 3 and 10 mg/kg. Among the approximately 50 dose-escalation patients, approximately 20 had hepatocellular carcinoma, roughly 15 melanoma, 9 renal cell carcinoma and 9 head and neck cancer. In the dose-escalation cohort, 82.7% of patients were male, and the mean age was roughly 60 years with a range of about 20 to 90. Patients were allowed to have had prior anti-PD-1, anti-PD-L1 or anti-CTLA-4 therapy, and 40% of the dose-escalation patients had been treated with checkpoint inhibitors. Three dose-escalation patients achieved partial responses, one with hepatocellular carcinoma and two with cutaneous melanoma. The purpose of peripheral TCRbeta sequencing was to test whether ivuxolimab changed TCR sequence diversity and led to clonal T-cell expansion. The paper describes the monotherapy dose-escalation part (N of about 55 patients) of the phase I trial of ivuxolimab.

This clone was counted only a few times. No cognate antigen has been identified for it. No base-level quality is on record; no much larger clone is a single base apart. The CDR3 measures 14 amino acids from cysteine to phenylalanine. Kept here is only the CDR3 DNA, which spans 42 bases and is read in frame from base 1. The germline V gene encodes CDR1 PRHDT and CDR2 FYEKMQ (reference sequence). V drops 8 bases and J drops 4 bases, leaving 14 bases in between. The trial excluded patients who had a history of autoimmune disease or who were on systemic immunosuppression. Peripheral blood for TCR sequencing was drawn from every dose cohort at baseline, at cycle 4 day 1 and at cycle 7 day 1. Samples were obtained from an open-label, multicenter, first-in-human phase I dose-escalation trial of ivuxolimab. Adults with locally advanced or metastatic head and neck squamous cell, hepatocellular, melanoma or renal cell carcinoma were enrolled in the trial. Before TCR sequencing, CD4+ and CD8+ T cells were separately sorted from peripheral blood.

Genomic DNA was extracted from sorted cells for sequencing of the TCRbeta CDR3 region. The immunoSEQ Assay was used to sequence the TCRbeta CDR3 regions. Not all clones reach the TCRdb copy of this immuneACCESS table, which keeps in-frame sequences only. Checked studies attribute under half of the gap to unresolved V genes and leave the rest unexplained. The sample table holds 75,000 to 95,000 clones, of which 85% to 90% were seen once. The ten largest account for roughly 3.1% of the sample. What the study reported, not specific to this receptor: At doses from 0.1 to 3.0 mg/kg, clonal expansion was seen in both CD4+ and CD8+ blood T cells between baseline and week 6. Antigen specificity was not determined for the clonally expanded peripheral T cells. Low levels of normalized T-cell clonal expansion were also seen in some patients who did not respond. On average, CD8+ T cells showed more expanded clones than CD4+ T cells after ivuxolimab. In partial responders in the 0.1-3.0 mg/kg groups, normalized peripheral clonal expansion was found to be among the lowest, especially among CD8+ T cells.

The sequences come from CD4+ or CD8+ T cells sorted from blood, collected in a trial of the OX40 agonist ivuxolimab. The clonotype originates from an adult with an advanced solid tumor such as melanoma, head and neck, liver or kidney cancer. Here the chain combines TRBV13 and TRBJ2-2; a tentative D call is TRBD1 (6 bases match). The CDR3 is CASRRTGSTGELFF. The nucleotide sequence reads as follows: TGTGCCAGCCGTCGTACAGGGAGCACCGGGGAGCTGTTTTTT.